Following are 24 T cell receptor beta chains from one sample sequenced in a study of STAT3 mutations in large granular lymphocyte leukemia. Sequencing was performed with immunoSEQ multiplex PCR; in TCRdb, only in-frame clones are kept and a portion is missing. In the table there are approximately 42,000 clones, about 81% of which are singletons. For these receptors, no antigen is known. Study-wide points: At least one immunodominant TCR beta clonotype appeared in every T-cell large granular lymphocyte leukemia patient.

Sequences were obtained from PBMCs. The receptors derive from a human donor with T large granular lymphocyte leukemia. Some clones in this sample may be carry-over from other donors' samples.

The chain carries TRBV2 and TRBJ1-5; D ambiguous. V dropped 4 bases and J dropped 4 bases, with 5 bases sitting between them. The CDR3 length is 12 residues. Germline CDR1 reads SNHLY; CDR2 reads FYNNEI. The CDR3 DNA is TGTGCCAGCAGTGGAGGGAATCAGCCCCAGCATTTT. It yields the protein CASSGGNQPQHF.

The chain links TRBV5-4 to TRBJ1-2, with D possibly matching TRBD1 (6 bases). Germline V gene lookup returns CDR1 SGHNT and CDR2 YYREEE (reference sequence). The CDR3 runs 15 residues. Trimming removed 0 bases at V and 3 bases at J, with 12 bases between. As DNA, the CDR3 is TGTGCCAGCAGCTTGGTTCCAGGGGACGACTATGGCTACACCTTC. It is translated as CASSLVPGDDYGYTF.

The genes are TRBV5-1 and TRBJ1-1; unclear D gene. Deletions cut 2 bases from V and 1 base from J, with 9 bases between. The germline gives CDR1 SGHRS, CDR2 YFSETQ. The CDR3 has 14 residues. The CDR3, as DNA: TGCGCCAGCAGCTTTTCGTCAGGGAACACTGAAGCTTTCTTT. Translation: CASSFSSGNTEAFF.

V usage is TRBV19 and J usage is TRBJ2-2; 9 bases agree with TRBD2. The CDR3 sequence is 14 residues long. The V gene end was trimmed by 4 bases and the J gene end by 3 bases; junction bases not matched to a gene: 0. Germline values: CDR1 LNHDA, CDR2 SQIVND (reference sequence). The CDR3 nucleotides read TGTGCCAGTAGTAGCGGGAGGGACACCGGGGAGCTGTTTTTT. Its protein product is CASSSGRDTGELFF.

The chain combines TRBV28 with TRBJ1-5; no definite D call. The CDR3 is made up of 15 amino acids. From germline, CDR1 is MDHEN and CDR2 SYDVKM. V was clipped by 5 bases and J by 4 bases, with 15 bases between them. The CDR3 region has the DNA TGTGCCAGCAGTCCATATGGACGGCAAAATCAGCCCCAGCATTTT. Translation: CASSPYGRQNQPQHF.

The chain recombines TRBV5-6 with TRBJ2-1; maybe TRBD1 (6 bases). Germline assignment: CDR1 SGHDT and CDR2 YYEEEE. This CDR3 is built from 15 residues. The V and J ends lost 3 bases and 2 bases respectively, with 12 bases between them. CDR3 in amino acids: CASSSAGATYNEQFF. In nucleotides, the CDR3 is TGTGCCAGCAGCTCCGCAGGGGCTACCTACAATGAGCAGTTCTTC.

This chain joins TRBV28 and TRBJ1-2, with TRBD1 matching 8 bases. The CDR3 spans 15 residues. V was pared by 4 bases and J by 3 bases, with 7 bases of the junction left unmatched. Germline V gives CDR1 MDHEN, CDR2 SYDVKM. The CDR3 region is CASSSFGQGDYGYTF. CDR3 sequence (DNA): TGTGCCAGCAGTTCTTTCGGACAGGGAGACTATGGCTACACCTTC.

The rearrangement uses TRBV7-2 and TRBJ2-5; TRBD2 matches at 8 bases. The CDR3 consists of 14 residues. The germline V gene encodes CDR1 SGHTA and CDR2 FQGNSA. J gave up 4 bases and V 6 bases, and 7 bases lay outside the gene matches. CDR3 in amino acids: CASRPRGGTETQYF. DNA for the CDR3: TGTGCCAGCAGGCCACGGGGGGGCACAGAGACCCAGTACTTC.

V and J are TRBV5-1 and TRBJ2-2, with TRBD1 matching 9 bases. The CDR3 is made up of 15 amino acids. Germline CDR1 SGHRS, CDR2 YFSETQ. J was trimmed by 7 bases and V by 4 bases; bases with no gene match: 8. The CDR3 sequence: CASSIGQGQVGELFF. The CDR3 DNA follows: TGCGCCAGCAGCATAGGACAGGGGCAGGTCGGGGAGCTGTTTTTT.

The rearrangement joins TRBV7-8 to TRBJ2-7, with D tentatively TRBD2 (7 bases). CDR1 is SGHVS, CDR2 FQNEAQ, per germline. The V gene lost 8 bases and the J gene lost 3 bases, with 20 bases spanning the gap. This CDR3 has 15 residues. CDR3 in amino acids: CASGRGAAGIYEQYV. CDR3 DNA sequence: TGTGCCAGCGGACGGGGGGCAGCCGGTATCTACGAGCAGTACGTC.

The chain has TRBV4-3 and TRBJ1-2, with D possibly being TRBD1 (6 bases). V was shortened by 3 bases and J by 8 bases, with 25 bases between the two germline ends. CDR3 size: 17 residues. CDR1 and CDR2 from the germline V gene are LGHNA and YSLEER. The CDR3: CASSQEVGGRGNRGYTF. CDR3 nucleotides: TGCGCCAGCAGCCAGGAGGTTGGGGGGCGCGGGAATAGAGGCTACACCTTC.

This sequence joins TRBV18 and TRBJ1-2; no reliable D call. Trimming took off 0 bases at V and 4 bases at J, with 9 bases between the two ends. The CDR3 spans 14 residues. Looked up from germline, CDR1 is KGHSH and CDR2 is LQKENI. The CDR3 here is CASSPPQRLYGYTF. The CDR3 nucleotides are TGTGCCAGCTCACCACCGCAAAGACTCTATGGCTACACCTTC.

This chain joins TRBV27 and TRBJ2-5; 7 nucleotides line up with TRBD1. The CDR3 is 15 amino acids. The V segment lost 3 bases and the J segment 7 bases; nucleotides outside the gene matches: 11. Germline V gene lookup returns CDR1 MNHEY and CDR2 SMNVEV (reference sequence). The CDR3: CASSFEGGLEATQYF. CDR3 bases: TGTGCCAGCAGTTTTGAAGGGGGCCTAGAGGCGACCCAGTACTTC.

V usage is TRBV28 and J usage is TRBJ2-7, with D perhaps given as TRBD1 or TRBD2 (5 bases each). CDR3 length equals 14 residues. The V end was cut by 5 bases, the J end by 1 base, with 12 bases between. Germline V lookup: CDR1 MDHEN, CDR2 SYDVKM. The CDR3 DNA is TGTGCCAGCAGTCCACCGGGGCTGTCCTACGAGCAGTACTTC. Translation gives CASSPPGLSYEQYF.

The chain employs TRBV5-4 and TRBJ1-1, with unresolved D. The CDR3 contains 14 residues. V lost 4 bases and J lost 4, with 14 bases in between. The germline V gene encodes CDR1 SGHNT and CDR2 YYREEE (reference sequence). CDR3 region: CASSLMGRVTEAFF. In DNA, the CDR3 is TGTGCCAGCAGCCTCATGGGAAGAGTCACTGAAGCTTTCTTT.

The rearrangement uses TRBV4-2 and TRBJ1-1; tentatively, D is TRBD1 (6 bases). The CDR3 covers 16 residues. Germline CDR1 LGHNA, CDR2 YNFKEQ. Trimming stripped 4 bases from V and 5 bases from J, with 20 bases between. The chain's CDR3 is CASSRQDGGLGTEAFF. Written as DNA, the CDR3 is TGTGCCAGCAGCCGACAGGATGGAGGGTTGGGGACTGAAGCTTTCTTT.

This chain links TRBV4-3 with TRBJ1-2, with D perhaps matching TRBD1 (6 bases). V dropped 0 bases and J dropped 5 bases, with 13 bases sitting between them. This CDR3 is built from 15 residues. The V gene's germline CDR1 is LGHNA and CDR2 YSLEER. The CDR3: CASSQEGQKSYGYTF. In DNA form, the CDR3 reads TGCGCCAGCAGCCAAGAAGGACAGAAATCTTATGGCTACACCTTC.

J is TRBJ2-4 and V is TRBV4-2, with 7 bases lining up with TRBD2. V was pared by 1 base and J by 3 bases, with 3 bases of the junction left unmatched. Germline lookup yields CDR1 LGHNA and CDR2 YNFKEQ. The CDR3 spans 15 residues. The DNA for the CDR3 is TGTGCCAGCAGCCAAGGGGGGGGGTACAAAAACATTCAGTACTTC. It specifies CASSQGGGYKNIQYF.

This clone was seen a single time. The chain joins TRBV5-8 to TRBJ1-2, with 8 bases lining up with TRBD1. The CDR3 spans 17 residues. Germline V lookup: CDR1 SGHTS, CDR2 YDEGEE. Unmatched junction bases numbered 19, after V lost 5 bases and J lost 7 bases. CDR3 in amino acids: CASRARIWAGGSGGYTF. The CDR3 DNA reads TGTGCCAGCAGGGCTCGTATTTGGGCAGGGGGCTCTGGTGGCTACACCTTC. Based on the CDR3 plus reference TRBV5-8 and TRBJ1-2, the full variable domain is EAGVTQSPTHLIKTRGQQATLRCSPISGHTSVYWYQQALGLGLQFLLWYDEGEERNRGNFPPRFSGRQFPNYSSELNVNALELEDSALYLCASRARIWAGGSGGYTFGSGTRLTVV.

The chain recombines TRBV10-3 with TRBJ1-2; D gene ambiguous. This CDR3 has 15 amino acids. Germline V gene data show CDR1 as ENHRY and CDR2 as SYGVKD. Trimming pared 3 bases from V and 6 bases from J, leaving 17 bases between. CDR3 nucleotides: TGTGCCATCAGTGACCTTCCCCGGGAGGGCCATGGCTACACCTTC. Encoded protein: CAISDLPREGHGYTF.

J is TRBJ2-5 and V is TRBV14, with D possibly TRBD1 on 5 matching bases. The V gene's germline CDR1 is SGHDN and CDR2 FVKESK. V gave up 5 bases and J gave up 0 bases, with 28 bases separating them. This CDR3 has 20 amino acids. CDR3 region: CASSIERQRPDLLYQETQYF. As DNA, the CDR3 is TGTGCCAGCAGCATTGAGCGACAGCGACCTGATTTATTGTACCAAGAGACCCAGTACTTC.

This clone was found a few times. The chain carries TRBV6-1 and TRBJ1-2; D unclear. The CDR3 has 12 amino acids. The germline CDR1 and CDR2 sequences are MNHNS and SASEGT. V dropped 4 bases and J dropped 8 bases, with 11 bases sitting between them. The CDR3 is CASSARAGGYTF. Written as DNA, the CDR3 is TGTGCCAGCAGTGCTCGGGCCGGAGGCTACACCTTC.

The chain combines TRBV7-9 with TRBJ2-7; 9 bases match TRBD1. CDR1 is SEHNR, CDR2 FQNEAQ, per germline (reference sequence). Germline trimming cut 5 bases from V and 3 bases from J; bases unmatched to any gene: 8. The CDR3 runs to 15 residues. The CDR3 protein is CASSRTGQGFYEQYF. The DNA of the CDR3 is TGTGCCAGCAGCCGGACGGGACAGGGATTCTACGAGCAGTACTTC.

The chain is built from TRBV28 and TRBJ1-2; TRBD1 is a possible D gene (5 bases). CDR1 MDHEN and CDR2 SYDVKM come from the germline V gene. CDR3 size: 12 residues. V was trimmed by 6 bases and J by 5 bases, leaving 10 bases between them. The CDR3 spells CASRGQIYGYTF. For the CDR3, the DNA is TGTGCCAGCAGGGGGCAGATTTATGGCTACACCTTC.